The 10 T cell receptor beta chains below come from one sample, sequenced in a study of blood T cell repertoires in COVID-19. Here immunoSEQ multiplex PCR was the method, and the copy in TCRdb shows in-frame clones only, minus some. Among a few hundred thousand clones, around 85% were seen once, and the ten largest hold roughly 7.8%. The sequencing input was peripheral blood. The receptors shown here come from a human donor in a cohort sampled during active COVID-19.

The chain employs TRBV7-2 and TRBJ2-1, with D perhaps TRBD1 (6 bases). Germline lookup yields CDR1 SGHTA and CDR2 FQGNSA. V was clipped by 5 bases and J by 0 bases, with 14 bases between them. CDR3 length: 16 amino acids. The CDR3 sequence: CASSLRTVPSYNEQFF. For the CDR3, the DNA is TGTGCCAGCAGCCTACGGACAGTTCCCTCCTACAATGAGCAGTTCTTC. Full variable domain (remainder filled in from reference TRBV7-2 and TRBJ2-1): GAGVSQSPSNKVTEKGKDVELRCDPISGHTALYWYRQSLGQGLEFLIYFQGNSAPDKSGLPSDRFSAERTGGSVSTLTIQRTQQEDSAVYLCASSLRTVPSYNEQFFGPGTRLTVL.

This chain links TRBV6-5 with TRBJ2-1; D might be TRBD2 (6 bases). The CDR3 is 13 amino acids. V lost 1 base to trimming and J lost 9 bases, with 10 bases between them. Germline lookup yields CDR1 MNHEY and CDR2 SVGAGI. This CDR3 reads CASSYLWGLEQFF. For the CDR3, the DNA is TGTGCCAGCAGTTACTTATGGGGACTTGAGCAGTTCTTC.

V usage is TRBV19 and J usage is TRBJ1-1, with 7 bases identical to TRBD1. J lost 4 bases, V lost 9 bases, and 14 bases had no gene match. The CDR3 has 15 amino acids. The germline CDR1 and CDR2 sequences are LNHDA and SQIVND (reference sequence). CDR3 bases: TGTGCCAGCCGCCACAGGGGTGTCTTCGCCACTGAAGCTTTCTTT. Translated, it gives CASRHRGVFATEAFF.

The rearrangement joins TRBV7-8 to TRBJ2-1; 9 nucleotides match TRBD1. The CDR3 spans 15 residues. Trimming took 1 base from V and 4 from J; bases not matched to a gene: 2. Germline V CDR1 and CDR2: SGHVS, FQNEAQ. For the CDR3, the DNA is TGTGCCAGCAGCTTAGGGGACAGGGAGTACAATGAGCAGTTCTTC. This gives the protein CASSLGDREYNEQFF.

The V gene is TRBV6-6, the J gene TRBJ1-1; perhaps TRBD1 as D (5 bases). With 0 bases removed from V and 6 bases from J, the gap between germline ends came to 17 bases. The germline gives CDR1 MNHNY, CDR2 SVGAGI (reference sequence). This CDR3 comprises 16 residues. The CDR3 loop is CASSYSGGRAVSEAFF. In DNA, the CDR3 is TGTGCCAGCAGTTACTCGGGGGGGAGGGCGGTCTCTGAAGCTTTCTTT.

This chain links TRBV5-1 with TRBJ2-3; the match to TRBD1 covers 7 bases. Per germline, CDR1 SGHRS and CDR2 YFSETQ. Trimming removed 3 bases from V and 1 base from J; junction bases left unmatched: 8. The CDR3 loop spans 16 amino acids. The CDR3 protein is CASSSRRQGGTDTQYF. In DNA, the CDR3 is TGCGCCAGCAGCTCACGCCGACAGGGAGGCACAGATACGCAGTATTTT.

This clone was observed a single time. This rearrangement joins TRBV27 to TRBJ1-1; 12 bases agree with TRBD1. Germline assignment: CDR1 MNHEY and CDR2 SMNVEV (reference sequence). This CDR3 has 20 amino acids. The V segment lost 7 bases and the J segment 2 bases; nucleotides outside the gene matches: 20. The CDR3 nucleotides are TGTGCCAGCAACCCCCCGGGACAGGGGGCCAAAACCCCCACCAACACTGAAGCTTTCTTT. It yields the protein CASNPPGQGAKTPTNTEAFF.

This clone showed up just once. V and J are TRBV18 and TRBJ1-2, with 9 nucleotides matching TRBD1. Unmatched junction bases numbered 8, after V lost 4 bases and J lost 5 bases. The CDR3 is made up of 15 amino acids. Germline lookup yields CDR1 KGHSH and CDR2 LQKENI. CDR3 amino acids: CASSRTGGTPYGYTF. The CDR3, as DNA: TGTGCCAGCTCACGCACAGGGGGCACCCCATATGGCTACACCTTC.

This clone has only one observation. This chain links TRBV7-8 with TRBJ1-5, with unresolved D. Germline loops: CDR1 SGHVS, CDR2 FQNEAQ. The CDR3 loop spans 15 amino acids. V lost 1 base, J lost 2 bases, and 9 bases lay in between. CDR3 region: CASSLVTEGNQPQHF. As DNA, the CDR3 is TGTGCCAGCAGCTTAGTGACTGAGGGCAATCAGCCCCAGCATTTT.

Notes on this clone: A junction boundary mismatches the germline segment, possibly from a read error. The V gene is TRBV24-1, the J gene TRBJ2-7, with 9 positions matching TRBD1. Germline CDR1 and CDR2: KGHDR and SFDVKD. CDR3 length: 13 residues. CDR3 in amino acids: CATSERTGVNFGF. The CDR3 nucleotides are TGTGCCACCAGTGAGAGGACAGGGGTAAACTTCGGCTTC.